This TCR beta chain was observed in a study of T cell responses to AZD1222 COVID-19 vaccine. At the level of the study: It was second doses at about 4 or about 12 weeks that were pooled.

Study results and caveats: Seropositive at baseline were only a handful of AZD1222 recipients. Compared with day 0, the breadth and depth of the Spike-specific TCR repertoire rose significantly after two doses of AZD1222.

Using immunoSEQ multiplex PCR, the repertoire was profiled, and TCRdb retains in-frame clones only, with some absent. The table includes about 140,000 clones, approximately 90% detected once. V lost 6 bases to trimming and J lost 10 bases; unmatched junction nucleotides: 9. The CDR3 has 14 residues. Germline V gene data show CDR1 as SQVTM and CDR2 as ANQGSEA. This clone was seen just once. Its specificity is not known. The chain links TRBV29-1 to TRBJ2-1, with 13 nucleotides matching TRBD2. The TCR sequence derives from an adult in good health. Sample: peripheral blood, taken on day 0 of AZD1222 vaccination. The CDR3 DNA reads as TGCAGCGTCGAACCGACTAGCGGGGGGCAAGAGCAGTTCTTC. It codes for CSVEPTSGGQEQFF.